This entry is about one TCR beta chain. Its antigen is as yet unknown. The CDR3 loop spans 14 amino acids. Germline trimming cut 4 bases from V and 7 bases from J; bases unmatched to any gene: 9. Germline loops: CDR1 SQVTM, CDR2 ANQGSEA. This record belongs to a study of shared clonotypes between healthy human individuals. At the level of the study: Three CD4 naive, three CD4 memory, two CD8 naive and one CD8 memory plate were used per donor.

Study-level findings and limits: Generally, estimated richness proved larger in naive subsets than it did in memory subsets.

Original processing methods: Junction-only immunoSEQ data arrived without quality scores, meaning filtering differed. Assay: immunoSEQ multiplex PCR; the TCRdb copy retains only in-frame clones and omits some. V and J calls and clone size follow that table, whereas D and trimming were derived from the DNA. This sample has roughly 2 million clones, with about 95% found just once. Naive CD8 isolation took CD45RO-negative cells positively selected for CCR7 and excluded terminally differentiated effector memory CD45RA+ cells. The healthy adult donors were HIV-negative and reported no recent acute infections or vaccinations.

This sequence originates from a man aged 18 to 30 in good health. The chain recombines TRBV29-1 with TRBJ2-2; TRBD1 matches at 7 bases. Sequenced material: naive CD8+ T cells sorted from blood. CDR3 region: CSVVETGLGGELFF. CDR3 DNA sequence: TGCAGCGTTGTAGAGACAGGGTTGGGCGGGGAGCTGTTTTTT.